Listed below are T cell receptor beta chains from one sample, sequenced in a study of CD8 T cells in Susac syndrome. TCRdb re-called the immunoSEQ multiplex PCR reads with MiXCR, one entry per CDR3 protein. This sample has fewer than 150,000 distinct CDR3 sequences; roughly 94% occur once, and the top ten carry over 0.25%. Sequenced sample: CD8+ T cells from PBMCs. Receptors originate from a human donor in good health. CDR3s include the opening cysteine and the closing phenylalanine or tryptophan. D genes are given only for firm matches. Expanded clones are given a class, and other clones once, few, many or no size at all.

cdr3_aa	cdr3_nt	v_call	j_call	clone_size	d_call	cdr3_length
CASSYGSRNEQFF	TGTGCCAGCAGCTACGGGAGTAGGAATGAGCAGTTCTTC	TRBV5-6	TRBJ2-1	.	.	13
CSARDDVAGPYEQYF	TGCAGTGCTAGAGATGATGTAGCGGGGCCCTACGAGCAGTACTTC	TRBV20-1	TRBJ2-7	.	TRBD2	15
CASSLSPDSTYEQYF	TGTGCCAGCAGTTTATCCCCCGACTCGACCTACGAGCAGTACTTC	TRBV27	TRBJ2-7	.	.	15
CASSQVIGGRNEQFF	TGTGCCAGCAGCCAAGTCATCGGGGGGCGGAATGAGCAGTTCTTC	TRBV14	TRBJ2-1	.	.	15
CASSQDSQGYEQYF	TGCGCCAGCAGCCAGGACAGCCAAGGATACGAGCAGTACTTC	TRBV5-1	TRBJ2-7	once	.	14
CASSQDRGTGNTIYF	TGCGCCAGCAGCCAGGACAGGGGAACGGGAAACACCATATATTTT	TRBV4-1	TRBJ1-3	.	TRBD1	15
CASRPGTSGTYSYEQYF	TGTGCCAGCAGACCCGGGACTAGCGGGACTTACTCCTACGAGCAGTACTTC	TRBV6-2/TRBV6-3	TRBJ2-7	.	TRBD2	17
CASSRGLAGGPFNEQFF	TGTGCCAGTAGTAGGGGGCTAGCGGGAGGACCTTTCAATGAGCAGTTCTTC	TRBV19	TRBJ2-1	.	TRBD2	17
CASSLRGDGNEQFF	TGTGCCAGCAGTTTAAGAGGGGACGGCAATGAGCAGTTCTTC	TRBV28	TRBJ2-1	once	.	14
CSVPDSLNYGYTF	TGCAGCGTCCCGGACAGCCTCAACTATGGCTACACCTTC	TRBV29-1	TRBJ1-2	.	.	13
CASSPGTTRGPRFF	TGTGCCAGCAGTCCCGGGACTACTCGCGGGCCTCGGTTCTTC	TRBV27	TRBJ2-1	.	TRBD2	14
CAWDRVGDYGYTF	TGTGCCTGGGACAGGGTTGGGGACTATGGCTACACCTTC	TRBV30	TRBJ1-2	.	TRBD1	13
CSAIRDFSYNEQFF	TGCAGTGCCATCCGGGACTTCTCCTACAATGAGCAGTTCTTC	TRBV20-1	TRBJ2-1	.	.	14
CASSLYPASGGRFPDTQYF	TGTGCCAGCAGTTTATACCCCGCGTCCGGCGGGAGATTCCCAGATACGCAGTATTTT	TRBV28	TRBJ2-3	.	TRBD2	19
CASSLSPGSGYTF	TGTGCCAGCAGTTTATCGCCGGGGAGCGGCTACACCTTC	TRBV27	TRBJ1-2	once	.	13
CASSIVEARGLSF	TGTGCCAGTAGTATAGTCGAGGCCAGGGGGCTGTCCTTT	TRBV19	TRBJ1-5	once	TRBD1	13
CASNHGQGDTEAFF	TGTGCCAGCAACCACGGACAGGGGGACACTGAAGCTTTCTTT	TRBV7-2	TRBJ1-1	.	TRBD1	14
CASSRQGTSGSPHYEQYF	TGTGCCAGCAGCCGACAGGGGACTAGCGGGAGCCCCCACTACGAGCAGTACTTC	TRBV12-3/TRBV12-4	TRBJ2-7	.	TRBD2	18
CASSLGTGLGWRSRSYEQYF	TGTGCCAGCAGCTTAGGTACAGGGTTGGGGTGGCGAAGCCGCTCCTACGAGCAGTACTTC	TRBV7-3	TRBJ2-7	.	.	20
CATSTGAYNEQFF	TGTGCCACCAGCACGGGCGCCTACAATGAGCAGTTCTTC	TRBV24-1	TRBJ2-1	.	.	13
CASKDAANTEAFF	TGTGCCAGCAAGGACGCAGCGAACACTGAAGCTTTCTTT	TRBV6-2/TRBV6-3	TRBJ1-1	.	.	13
CASSVVVEGGETQYF	TGTGCCAGCAGCGTAGTGGTAGAGGGAGGCGAGACCCAGTACTTC	TRBV9	TRBJ2-5	.	.	15
CASSQDSWAQFF	TGCGCCAGCAGCCAAGACAGTTGGGCGCAGTTCTTC	TRBV4-1	TRBJ2-1	.	.	12
CASSVGQSGGETQYF	TGTGCCAGCAGCGTAGGACAGTCCGGCGGGGAGACCCAGTACTTC	TRBV9	TRBJ2-5	.	.	15
CASSPGVEQYF	TGTGCCAGCAGTCCCGGGGTGGAGCAGTACTTC	TRBV9	TRBJ2-7	.	.	11
CSASSTWGNTEAFF	TGCAGTGCTTCATCGACGTGGGGGAACACTGAAGCTTTCTTT	TRBV20-1	TRBJ1-1	.	.	14